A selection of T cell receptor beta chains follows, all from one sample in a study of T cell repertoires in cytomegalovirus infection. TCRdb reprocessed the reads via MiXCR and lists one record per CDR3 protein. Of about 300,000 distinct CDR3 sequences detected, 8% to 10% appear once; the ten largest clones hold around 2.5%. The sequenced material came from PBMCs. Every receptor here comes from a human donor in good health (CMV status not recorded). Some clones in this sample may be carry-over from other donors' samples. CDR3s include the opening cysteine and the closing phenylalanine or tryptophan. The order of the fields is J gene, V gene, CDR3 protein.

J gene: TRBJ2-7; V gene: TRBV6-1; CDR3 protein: CASSEFSLPRSYEQYF
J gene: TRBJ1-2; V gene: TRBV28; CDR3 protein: CASSYQGEWGYTF
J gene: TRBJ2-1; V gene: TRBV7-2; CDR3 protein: CASSRGGLGSNEQFF
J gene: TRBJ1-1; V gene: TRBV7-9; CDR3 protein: CASSVATGLDTEAFF
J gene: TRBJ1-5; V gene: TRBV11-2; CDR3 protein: CASSQDNYSNQPQHF
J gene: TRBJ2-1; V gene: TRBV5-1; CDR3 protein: CASSLAAGISPNEQFF
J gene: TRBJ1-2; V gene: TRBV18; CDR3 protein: CASSPPSSSNYGYTF
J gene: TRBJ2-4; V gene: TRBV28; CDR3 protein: CASTFSSRGSNIQYF
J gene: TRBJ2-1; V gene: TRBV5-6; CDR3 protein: CASSYAGVSYNEQFF
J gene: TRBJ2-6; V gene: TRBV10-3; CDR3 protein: CAISYSGTGGAGANVLTF
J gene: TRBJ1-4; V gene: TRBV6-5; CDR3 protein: CASSYREYNEKLFF
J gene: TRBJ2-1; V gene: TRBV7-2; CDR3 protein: CASSWGLLSSYNEQFF
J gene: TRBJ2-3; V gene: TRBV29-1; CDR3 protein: CSVLDYAAQYF
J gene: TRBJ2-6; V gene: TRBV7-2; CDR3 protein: CASSRTGGGGANVLTF
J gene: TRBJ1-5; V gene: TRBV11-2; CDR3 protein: CAGSTGPNQPQHF
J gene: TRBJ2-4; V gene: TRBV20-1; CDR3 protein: CSASGGGGVWAGRNIQYF
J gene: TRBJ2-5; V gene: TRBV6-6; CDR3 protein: CASSYSKGTQYF
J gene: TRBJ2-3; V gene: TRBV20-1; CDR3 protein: CSARYGAKPPDTQYF
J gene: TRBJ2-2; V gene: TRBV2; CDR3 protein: CASSEGLELFF
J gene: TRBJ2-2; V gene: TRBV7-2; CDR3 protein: CASPPRRGGSAGELFF
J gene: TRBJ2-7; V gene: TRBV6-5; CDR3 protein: CASSYTGYEQYF
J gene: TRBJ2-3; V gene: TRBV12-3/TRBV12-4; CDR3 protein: CASSLPVTDTQYF
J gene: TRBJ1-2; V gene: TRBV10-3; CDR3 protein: CAISRDRERYGYTF
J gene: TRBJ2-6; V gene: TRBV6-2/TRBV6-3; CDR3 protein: CASSQRQPNAMGHSGANVLTF
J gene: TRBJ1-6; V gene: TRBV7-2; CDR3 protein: CASSFRGAENSPLHF
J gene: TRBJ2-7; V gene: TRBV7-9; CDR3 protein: CASSLIGWYAGEEDEQYF
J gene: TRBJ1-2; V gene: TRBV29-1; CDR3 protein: CSVVKLGNYGYTF
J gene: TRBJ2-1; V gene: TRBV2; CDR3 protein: CASPLKGAKLNNEQFF
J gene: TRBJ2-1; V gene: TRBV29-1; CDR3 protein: CSVQRSGANEQFF
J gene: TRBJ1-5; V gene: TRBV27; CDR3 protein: CASSQYATGGVQPQHF
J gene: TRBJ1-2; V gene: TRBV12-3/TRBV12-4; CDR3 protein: CASSLSPGTNGYTF
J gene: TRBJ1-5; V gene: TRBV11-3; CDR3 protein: CASSSGREGLGWGNQPQHF
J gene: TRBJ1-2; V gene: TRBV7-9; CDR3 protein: CASSFVDRGYGYTF
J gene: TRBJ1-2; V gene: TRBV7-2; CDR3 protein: CASVLGGQGYGYTF
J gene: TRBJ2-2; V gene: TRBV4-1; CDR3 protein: CASSQVPGPGELFF
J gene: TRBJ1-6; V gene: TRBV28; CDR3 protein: CASSLSQGARGSPLHF
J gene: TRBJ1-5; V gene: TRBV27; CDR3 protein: CASSSRGGDQPQHF
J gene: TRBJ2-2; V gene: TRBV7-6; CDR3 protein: CASSRGTEGSTGELFF
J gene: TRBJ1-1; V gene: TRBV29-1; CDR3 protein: CSVYLGTEAFF
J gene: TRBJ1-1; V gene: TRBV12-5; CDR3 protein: CASGAPGPQTGNTEAFF
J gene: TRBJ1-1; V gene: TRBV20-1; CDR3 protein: CSARHTEAFF